The 9 T cell receptor beta chains presented below share a single source sample, sequenced in a study of T-cell memory formation after mild COVID-19. Via MiXCR, TCRdb re-called the 5' RACE reads, giving one row per CDR3 protein. The profile covers about 57,000 distinct CDR3 sequences, with 12% appearing a single time and around 23% taken by the ten largest. The source material was PBMCs or a T cell subset sorted from them (not recorded which). The origin of the receptors is a young man who had mild COVID-19 (a few samples of this study predate the infection). Cell type and time point are not known.

This clonotype appeared a few times. The gene calls are TRBV4-2 and TRBJ1-2; TRBD1 agrees at 7 bases. There are 15 residues in the CDR3. The germline CDR1 and CDR2 sequences are LGHNA and YNFKEQ. Trimming cost V 3 bases and J 7 bases; bases outside gene matches: 11. The CDR3 spells CASSHNLGTVSGYTF. CDR3 nucleotides: TGTGCCAGCAGCCACAACCTCGGGACAGTCAGTGGCTACACCTTC.

DNA for the CDR3: TGTGCCAGCAGCTTACCGTGGGGGCAGTTCTTC. Translated: CASSLPWGQFF. The genes are TRBV7-8 and TRBJ2-1; D is unclear. This CDR3 contains 11 residues. The germline gives CDR1 SGHVS, CDR2 FQNEAQ. The ends were cut back, 2 bases at V and 12 bases at J, with 8 bases in the middle.

This chain connects TRBV6-5 to TRBJ2-5, with TRBD2 as a possible D gene (6 bases). V was shortened by 8 bases and J by 4 bases, with 17 bases between the two germline ends. The CDR3 length is 14 residues. CDR1 is MNHEY, CDR2 SVGAGI, per germline. CDR3 in amino acids: CASRRVNGGETQYF. CDR3 nucleotides: TGTGCCAGCCGGAGGGTGAATGGTGGAGAGACCCAGTACTTC.

Many counts were recorded for this clonotype. The chain employs TRBV11-2 and TRBJ2-3, with D tentatively TRBD1 (6 bases). The V end was cut by 8 bases, the J end by 6 bases, with 21 bases between. Looked up from germline, CDR1 is SGHAT and CDR2 is FQNNGV. The CDR3 contains 15 residues. CDR3 in DNA: TGTGCCAGCGGCTCAACAGGGTTTAACGTCGATACGCAGTATTTT. Amino acids: CASGSTGFNVDTQYF.

This clonotype was seen a handful of times. The CDR3 DNA reads as TGTGCCTGGAGTACATTGAACCGAGAGGGCTACACCTTC. It is translated as CAWSTLNREGYTF. The V call is TRBV30, the J call TRBJ1-2; D remains ambiguous. V lost 2 bases, J lost 8 bases, and 15 bases lay in between. The germline CDR1 and CDR2 sequences are GTSNPN and SVGIG (reference sequence). This CDR3 region has 13 residues. The variable domain in full, with the rest retrieved from reference TRBV30 and TRBJ1-2, is SQTIHQWPATLVQPVGSPLSLECTVEGTSNPNLYWYRQAAGRGLQLLFYSVGIGQISSEVPQNLSASRPQDRQFILSSKKLLLSDSGFYLCAWSTLNREGYTFGSGTRLTVV.

The chain links TRBV7-2 to TRBJ2-1, with a weak D call TRBD2 (5 bases). CDR1 is SGHTA and CDR2 is FQGNSA in the germline V gene. The ends were cut back, 5 bases at V and 10 bases at J, with 15 bases in the middle. The CDR3 contains 13 residues. The CDR3 region is CASSPSIPQEQFF. For the CDR3, the DNA is TGTGCCAGCAGCCCTAGCATCCCCCAAGAGCAGTTCTTC.

This clonotype was counted only a few times. Relative to the germline gene, one junction end is altered; a read error may explain this. The chain recombines TRBV12-3 or TRBV12-4 with TRBJ2-1; D may be TRBD2 (7 bases). The CDR3 has 12 amino acids. The chain's CDR3 is CASSLAAGAQFF. The CDR3 DNA follows: TGTGCCAGCAGCTTAGCGGCGGGGGCACAGTTCTTC.

V gene TRBV29-1 combines with J gene TRBJ1-2; D gene unclear. The CDR3 loop spans 12 amino acids. Germline V CDR1 and CDR2: SQVTM, ANQGSEA. CDR3: CSPQSDSLGYTF. CDR3 DNA sequence: TGCAGTCCGCAAAGTGATAGCCTTGGTTACACCTTC.

The sample holds a few counts of this clonotype. The chain employs TRBV20-1 and TRBJ1-2, with D tentatively TRBD1 (5 bases). Looked up from germline, CDR1 is DFQATT and CDR2 is SNEGSKA (reference sequence). With 0 bases removed from V and 8 bases from J, the gap between germline ends came to 19 bases. This CDR3 has 15 residues. The CDR3 coding sequence is TGCAGTGCTAGAGATGTTTTAGGGGCTGTAGGAGGCTACACCTTC. It encodes CSARDVLGAVGGYTF.